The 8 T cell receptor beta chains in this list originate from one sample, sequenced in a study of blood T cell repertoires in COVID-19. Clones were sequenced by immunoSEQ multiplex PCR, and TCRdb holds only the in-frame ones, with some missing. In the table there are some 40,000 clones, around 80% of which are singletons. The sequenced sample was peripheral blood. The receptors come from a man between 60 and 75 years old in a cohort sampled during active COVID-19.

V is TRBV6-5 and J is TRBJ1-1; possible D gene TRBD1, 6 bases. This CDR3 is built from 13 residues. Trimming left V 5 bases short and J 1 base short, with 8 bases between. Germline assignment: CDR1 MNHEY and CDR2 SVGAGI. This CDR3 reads CASSKGENTEAFF. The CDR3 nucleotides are TGTGCCAGCAGTAAGGGGGAGAACACTGAAGCTTTCTTT.

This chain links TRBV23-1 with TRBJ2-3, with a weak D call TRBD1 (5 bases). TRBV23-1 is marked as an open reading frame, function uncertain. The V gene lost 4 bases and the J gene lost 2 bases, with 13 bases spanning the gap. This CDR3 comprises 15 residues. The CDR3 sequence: CASSPTDGFTDTQYF. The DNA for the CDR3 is TGCGCCAGCAGTCCGACAGATGGATTCACAGATACGCAGTATTTT.

The CDR3 protein is CASSLGTSSEQFF. As DNA, the CDR3 is TGTGCCAGCAGCTTAGGGACTAGCTCTGAGCAGTTCTTC. This chain links TRBV7-9 with TRBJ2-1, with TRBD2 identical over 8 bases. The CDR3 totals 13 residues. The germline gives CDR1 SEHNR, CDR2 FQNEAQ (reference sequence). V was clipped by 1 base and J by 9 bases; unmatched bases: 2.

CDR3: CASSSRLTDSYGYTF. Here the CDR3 DNA reads TGTGCCAGCAGCTCGCGTTTGACAGATTCCTATGGCTACACCTTC. This chain uses TRBV11-1 with TRBJ1-2, with D perhaps TRBD1 (5 bases). The CDR3 spans 15 residues. The V end lost 4 bases, the J end lost 4 bases, and 16 bases lay between the germline ends. The germline gives CDR1 SGHAT, CDR2 FQDESV (reference sequence).

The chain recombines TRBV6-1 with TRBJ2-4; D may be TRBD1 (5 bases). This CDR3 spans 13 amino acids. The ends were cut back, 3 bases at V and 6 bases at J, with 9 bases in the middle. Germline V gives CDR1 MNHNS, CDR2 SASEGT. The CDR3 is CASSEQGRNIQYF. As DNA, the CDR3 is TGTGCCAGCAGTGAGCAGGGAAGAAACATTCAGTACTTC.

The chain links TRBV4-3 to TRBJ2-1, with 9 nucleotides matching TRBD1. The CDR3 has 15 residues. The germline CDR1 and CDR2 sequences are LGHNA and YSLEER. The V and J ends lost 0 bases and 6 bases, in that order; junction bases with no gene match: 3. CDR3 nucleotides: TGCGCCAGCAGCCAAGAGGACAGGGGAGGCAATGAGCAGTTCTTC. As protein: CASSQEDRGGNEQFF.

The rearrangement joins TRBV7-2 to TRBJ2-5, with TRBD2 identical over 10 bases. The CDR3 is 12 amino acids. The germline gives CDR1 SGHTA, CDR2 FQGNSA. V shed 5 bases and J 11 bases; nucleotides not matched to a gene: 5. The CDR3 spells CASSQLAGSQYF. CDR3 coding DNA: TGTGCCAGCAGCCAACTAGCGGGGTCTCAGTACTTC. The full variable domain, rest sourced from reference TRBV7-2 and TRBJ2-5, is GAGVSQSPSNKVTEKGKDVELRCDPISGHTALYWYRQSLGQGLEFLIYFQGNSAPDKSGLPSDRFSAERTGGSVSTLTIQRTQQEDSAVYLCASSQLAGSQYFGPGTRLLVL.

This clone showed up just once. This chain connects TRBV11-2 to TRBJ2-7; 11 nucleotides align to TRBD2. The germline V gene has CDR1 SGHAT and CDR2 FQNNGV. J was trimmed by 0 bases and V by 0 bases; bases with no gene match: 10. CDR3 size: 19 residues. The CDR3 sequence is CASSLDLGLAAKNSYEQYF. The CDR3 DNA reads TGTGCCAGCAGCTTAGATCTGGGACTAGCGGCTAAAAACTCCTACGAGCAGTACTTC. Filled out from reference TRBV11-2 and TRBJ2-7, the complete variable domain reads EAGVAQSPRYKIIEKRQSVAFWCNPISGHATLYWYQQILGQGPKLLIQFQNNGVVDDSQLPKDRFSAERLKGVDSTLKIQPAKLEDSAVYLCASSLDLGLAAKNSYEQYFGPGTRLTVT.